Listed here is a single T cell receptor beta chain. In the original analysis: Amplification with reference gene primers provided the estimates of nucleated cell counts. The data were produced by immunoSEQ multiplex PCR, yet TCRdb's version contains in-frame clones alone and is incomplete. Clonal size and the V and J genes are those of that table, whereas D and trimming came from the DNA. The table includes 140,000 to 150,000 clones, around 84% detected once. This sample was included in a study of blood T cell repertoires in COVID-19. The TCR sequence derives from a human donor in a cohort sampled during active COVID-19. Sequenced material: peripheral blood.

The CDR3 is CASSEDRGGRMNTEAFF. CDR3 sequence (DNA): TGTGCCAGTAGCGAGGACAGGGGGGGTAGAATGAACACTGAAGCTTTCTTT. J is TRBJ1-1 and V is TRBV19; 10 positions agree with TRBD1. The length of the CDR3 is 17 residues. After removal of 6 bases from V and 0 bases from J, the junction contained 10 bases not matched to a gene. Germline V lookup: CDR1 LNHDA, CDR2 SQIVND (reference sequence).